This T cell receptor beta chain was captured in a study of blood T cell repertoires in COVID-19 (dated by TCRdb to 2018 to 2020). As for the study more broadly: Samples from collaborators originated in the United States, Italy and Spain and spanned both the acute and convalescent phases of COVID-19. The prospective study material was composed of cDNA or gDNA derived from T cells, B-cell-depleted T cells, or PBMCs. Deeply sampled blood TCRbeta repertoires from subjects exposed to, actively infected with, or recovered from COVID-19 were included in the dataset. A freely available public database, intended as a resource for researchers studying the immune response to SARS-CoV-2, is where the repertoires were released. Samples came from the ongoing ImmuneRACE study (first 160 participants) plus 1,254 subjects from 6 global collaborators. Sample metadata almost always included a de-identified subject ID, COVID-19 status, age in years and sex. Where available, HLA class I and class II types were obtained from metadata supplied by the sample provider rather than from assay-based typing. Study-wide conclusions, independent of this receptor: Clinical and demographic metadata were provided uncurated, with the amount varying by source and participant.

Concerning this clone itself: Its antigen is still unknown. There are no base qualities to consult, and no much larger clone falls within one base.

CDR1 SNHLY and CDR2 FYNNEI are derived from the germline V gene. Relative to germline, V is 0 bases shorter and J is 5 bases shorter, with 14 bases between their ends. Counted from cysteine to phenylalanine, this CDR3 has 16 amino acids. Just CDR3 DNA is preserved here, 48 bases in frame from base 1. TCRbeta CDR3 regions were amplified from genomic DNA by means of the immunoSEQ Assay, a bias-controlled multiplex PCR. In the original analysis: Within the assay, amplification of reference gene primers was used to estimate how many nucleated cells each sample contained. Sequence reads were collapsed and filtered to measure the absolute abundance of every unique TCRbeta CDR3 rearrangement. For each sample, productive Simpson clonality was calculated by taking the square root of Simpson's diversity index across productive rearrangements. TCRdb holds this immuneACCESS table with in-frame rearrangements only. Some clones are missing; in checked studies, unresolved V genes explain under half, and the rest has no known cause. V, J and clone size derive from that table, while D and trimming were established from the DNA sequence. The sample data list about 300,000 clones, and about four fifths of these were observed just once. Around 10% of the sample comes from the top ten.

A second Seattle source provided samples from volunteer blood donors who had recovered from COVID-19. Each collaborating institution followed its own protocols to collect whole blood in K2EDTA tubes. For TCRbeta analysis, collaborators shipped samples as frozen whole blood, isolated PBMCs, or DNA extracted from either of those sample types. Sequencing was carried out using peripheral blood. This sequence was found in a woman aged 50 to 65 who had recovered from COVID-19. The sequence links TRBV2 to TRBJ2-1; D gene: possibly TRBD2, on 6 matching bases. This receptor carries the CDR3 CASSEAGRGIDNEQFF. In nucleotide form, the sequence is TGTGCCAGCAGTGAAGCTGGGCGGGGCATCGACAATGAGCAGTTCTTC.